This T cell receptor beta chain originates from a study of shared clonotypes between healthy human individuals. Study conclusions and caveats: The study found about 5.1% of naive CD4 clonotypes shared across several donors.

In the naive CD8 group, cells lacked CD45RO and were positively selected for CCR7, so terminally differentiated effector memory CD45RA+ cells were left out. Germline V gene data show CDR1 as SGDLS and CDR2 as YYNGEE. V shed 3 bases and J shed 4 bases, with 10 bases lying between them. This CDR3 has 14 amino acids. The assay was immunoSEQ multiplex PCR, and TCRdb's table has in-frame clones only and misses some. The sample shows more than 2 million clones, roughly 95% of them seen only once. About this clone itself: Its antigen is as yet unknown.

Specimen: naive CD8+ T cells sorted from blood. V usage is TRBV9 and J usage is TRBJ2-2; D is undetermined. The receptor's source is a man between 18 and 35 years old in good health. The CDR3 DNA reads TGTGCCAGCAGCGAGTTAGAGCCCACCGGGGAGCTGTTTTTT. Encoded protein: CASSELEPTGELFF.